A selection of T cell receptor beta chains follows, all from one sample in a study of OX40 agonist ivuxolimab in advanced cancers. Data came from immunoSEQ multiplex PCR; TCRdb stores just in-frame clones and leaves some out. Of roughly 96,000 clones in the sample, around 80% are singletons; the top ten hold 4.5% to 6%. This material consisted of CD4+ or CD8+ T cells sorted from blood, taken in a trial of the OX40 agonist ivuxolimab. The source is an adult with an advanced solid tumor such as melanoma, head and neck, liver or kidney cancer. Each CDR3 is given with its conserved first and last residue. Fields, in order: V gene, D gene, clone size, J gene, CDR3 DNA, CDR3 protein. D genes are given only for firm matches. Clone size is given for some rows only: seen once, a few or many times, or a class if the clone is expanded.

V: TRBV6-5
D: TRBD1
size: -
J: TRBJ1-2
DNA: TGTGCCAGCAGCGCAAAGGGGGCCGGGAACTATGGCTACACCTTC
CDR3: CASSAKGAGNYGYTF

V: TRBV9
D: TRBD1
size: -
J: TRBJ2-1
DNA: TGTGCCAGCAGCGTCTTCGGACAGGGCTACAATGAGCAGTTCTTC
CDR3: CASSVFGQGYNEQFF

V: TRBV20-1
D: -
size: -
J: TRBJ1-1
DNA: TGCAGTGCTAGGAGGGGAGAAGCTTTCTTT
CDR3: CSARRGEAFF

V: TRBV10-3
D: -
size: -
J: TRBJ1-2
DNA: TGTGCCATCAGTGACGAAGGGTATGGCTACACCTTC
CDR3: CAISDEGYGYTF

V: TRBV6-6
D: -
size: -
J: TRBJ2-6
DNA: TGTGCCAGCAGCCCGACTGGGGCCAACGTCCTGACTTTC
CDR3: CASSPTGANVLTF

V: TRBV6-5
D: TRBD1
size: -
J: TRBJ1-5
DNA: TGTGCCAGCAGTTTTCCCGGACAGGGGGGCTATCAGCCCCAGCATTTT
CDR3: CASSFPGQGGYQPQHF

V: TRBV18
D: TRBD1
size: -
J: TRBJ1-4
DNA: TGTGCCAGCTCACCGAGGCAGGGGGACGAAAAACTGTTTTTT
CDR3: CASSPRQGDEKLFF

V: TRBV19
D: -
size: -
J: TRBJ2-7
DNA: TGTGCCAGTAGTAGACAGGGAGGGAAATCCTACGAGCAGTACTTC
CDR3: CASSRQGGKSYEQYF

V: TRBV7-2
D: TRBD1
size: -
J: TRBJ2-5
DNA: TGTGCCAGCAGCTCGGGACAGGGCGCTAAAGAGACCCAGTACTTC
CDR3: CASSSGQGAKETQYF

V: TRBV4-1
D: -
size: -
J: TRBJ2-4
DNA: TGCGCCAGCAGCCAGGGAGAGGCCAAAAACATTCAGTACTTC
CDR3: CASSQGEAKNIQYF

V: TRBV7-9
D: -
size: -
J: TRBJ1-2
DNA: TGTGCCAGCAGCTTAGCGGTTTGGGAAAGGGCCCGCAACTATGGCTACACCTTC
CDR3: CASSLAVWERARNYGYTF

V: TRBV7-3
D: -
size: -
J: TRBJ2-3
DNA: TGTGCCAGCAGCCTAGGTGGTACAGATACGCAGTATTTT
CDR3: CASSLGGTDTQYF

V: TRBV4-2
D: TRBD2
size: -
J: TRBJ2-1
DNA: TGTGCCAGCAGCCAGTGGACTAGCGGGGACTACAATGAGCAGTTCTTC
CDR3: CASSQWTSGDYNEQFF

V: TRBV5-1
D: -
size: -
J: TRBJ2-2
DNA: TGCGCCAGCAGCGTTCGGGAACAGTCGAACACCGGGGAGCTGTTTTTT
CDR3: CASSVREQSNTGELFF

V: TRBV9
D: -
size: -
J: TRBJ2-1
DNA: TGTGCCAGCAGCGTAGATGGGGACTCCTACAATGAGCAGTTCTTC
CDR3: CASSVDGDSYNEQFF

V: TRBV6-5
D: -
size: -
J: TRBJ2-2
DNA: TGTGCCAGCAGTTACTCGGAGGAGTTGAACACCGGGGAGCTGTTTTTT
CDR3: CASSYSEELNTGELFF

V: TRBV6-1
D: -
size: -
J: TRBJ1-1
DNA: TGTGCCAGCAGACTAGAAGGCCGATCGAACACTGAAGCTTTCTTT
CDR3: CASRLEGRSNTEAFF

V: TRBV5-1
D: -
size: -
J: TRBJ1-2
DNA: TGCGCCAGCAGCGTTGACAGGCCCGAGGACTACACCTTC
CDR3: CASSVDRPEDYTF

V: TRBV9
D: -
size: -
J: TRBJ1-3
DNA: TGTGCCAGCAGCGTAGCGGGAACTGGAAACACCATATATTTT
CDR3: CASSVAGTGNTIYF

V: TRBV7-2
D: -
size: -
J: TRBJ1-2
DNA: TGTGCCAGCAGCTTTAAGGAGGGCTACTATGGCTACACCTTC
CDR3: CASSFKEGYYGYTF

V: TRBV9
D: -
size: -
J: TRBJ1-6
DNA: TGTGCCAGCAGGGGATATAATTCACCCCTCCACTTT
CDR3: CASRGYNSPLHF

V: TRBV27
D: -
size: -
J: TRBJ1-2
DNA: TGTGCCAGCAGTTTCGGAGGGAGCTATGGCTACACCTTC
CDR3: CASSFGGSYGYTF

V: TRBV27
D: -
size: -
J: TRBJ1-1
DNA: TGTGCCAGCAGTTTGAACCCCTCCGTAGGGATAACTTCTGAAGCTTTCTTT
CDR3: CASSLNPSVGITSEAFF

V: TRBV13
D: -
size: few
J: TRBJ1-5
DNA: TGTGCCAGCAGCTCGCAAGGAGGGAATCAGCCCCAGCATTTT
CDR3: CASSSQGGNQPQHF

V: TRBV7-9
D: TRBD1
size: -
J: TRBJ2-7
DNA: TGTGCCAGCAGCTTAGAGCTGGGACAGGGGTCCCACGAGCAGTACTTC
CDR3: CASSLELGQGSHEQYF

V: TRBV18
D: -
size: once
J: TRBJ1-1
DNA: TGTGCCAGCGGACAGTTAGACGAAGCTTTCTTT
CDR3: CASGQLDEAFF

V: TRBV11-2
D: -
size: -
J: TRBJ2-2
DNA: TGTGCCAGCAGCTTACTAACACAGGGAAGTACCGGGGAGCTGTTTTTT
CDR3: CASSLLTQGSTGELFF

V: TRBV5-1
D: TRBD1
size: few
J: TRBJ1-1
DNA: TGCGCCAGCAGCCCGGAGACAGGGGTCATGAACACTGAAGCTTTCTTT
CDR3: CASSPETGVMNTEAFF

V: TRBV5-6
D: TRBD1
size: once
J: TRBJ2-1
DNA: TGTGCCAGCAGCTTGGAGGGACAGGGCTACAATGAGCAGTTCTTC
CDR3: CASSLEGQGYNEQFF

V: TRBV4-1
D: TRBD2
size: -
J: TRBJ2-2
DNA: TGCGCCAGCAGCCGGGAGGGGTCTAAGATCGGAACCGGGGAGCTGTTTTTT
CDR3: CASSREGSKIGTGELFF

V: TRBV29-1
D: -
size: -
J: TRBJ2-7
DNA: TGCAGCGTTGAACTTGGGGGCCGGGACGAGCAGTACTTC
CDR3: CSVELGGRDEQYF

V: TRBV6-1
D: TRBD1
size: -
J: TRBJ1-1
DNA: TGTGCCAGCAGGAGACAGGGGGATAGGCCTGAAGCTTTCTTT
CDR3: CASRRQGDRPEAFF

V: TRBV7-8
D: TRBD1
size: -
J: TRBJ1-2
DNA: TGTGCCAGCAGCTTAACCGGGACAGGGGGCGCGTCCCCCTATGGCTACACCTTC
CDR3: CASSLTGTGGASPYGYTF

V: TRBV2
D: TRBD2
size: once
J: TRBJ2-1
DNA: TGTGCCAGCAGTGAAGTAGCGGGGGGGCAGGGCAATGAGCAGTTCTTC
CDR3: CASSEVAGGQGNEQFF

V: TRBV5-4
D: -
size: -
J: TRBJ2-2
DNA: TGTGCCAGCAGCTCACCGGGGGCCATGGGCGGGGAGCTGTTTTTT
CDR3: CASSSPGAMGGELFF

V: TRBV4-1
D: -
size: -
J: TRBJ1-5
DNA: TGCGCCAGCAGCCAAGATCCAGCCCCACATCAGCCCCAGCATTTT
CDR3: CASSQDPAPHQPQHF

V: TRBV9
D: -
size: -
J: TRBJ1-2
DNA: TGTGCCAGCAGCGTATCGCAGGGGATCTATGGCTACACCTTC
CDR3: CASSVSQGIYGYTF

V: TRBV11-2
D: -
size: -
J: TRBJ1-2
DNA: TGTGCCAGCAGCTCCAACCGGGGCAGGGGCGGTGATGGCTACACCTTC
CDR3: CASSSNRGRGGDGYTF

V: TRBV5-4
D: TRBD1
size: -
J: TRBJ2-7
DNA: TGTGCCAGCAGCGGACAGGGGGGAAAGTACGAGCAGTACTTC
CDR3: CASSGQGGKYEQYF

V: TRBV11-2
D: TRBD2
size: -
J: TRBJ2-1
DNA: TGTGCCAGCAGCCATGTAAGACTAGCGGGGGGTCTAAACAATGAGCAGTTCTTC
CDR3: CASSHVRLAGGLNNEQFF

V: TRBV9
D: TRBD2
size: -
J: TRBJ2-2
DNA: TGTGCCAGCAGCGTACAGGGACTAGCGGCCCACACCGGGGAGCTGTTTTTT
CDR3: CASSVQGLAAHTGELFF

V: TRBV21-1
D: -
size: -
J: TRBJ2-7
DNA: TGTGCCAGCATGGGGGACGAGCAGTACTTC
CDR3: CASMGDEQYF

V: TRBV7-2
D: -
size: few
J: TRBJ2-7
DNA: TGTGCCAGCAGCTTAGTCCCCCACGAGCAGTACTTC
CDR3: CASSLVPHEQYF

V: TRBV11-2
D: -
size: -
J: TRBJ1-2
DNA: TGTGCCAGCAGCCCTGGGCCGGGCGACTATGGCTACACCTTC
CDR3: CASSPGPGDYGYTF

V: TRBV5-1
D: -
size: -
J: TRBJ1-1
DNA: TGCGCCAGCAGCTTGGCCAACCAGGTGGGGACTGAAGCTTTCTTT
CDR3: CASSLANQVGTEAFF

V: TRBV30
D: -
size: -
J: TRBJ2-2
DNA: TGTGCCTGGAGTGTACCGACTGTTCGCGGGGAGCTGTTTTTT
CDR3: CAWSVPTVRGELFF